What follows describes a single TCR beta chain. What it binds is not known. The source of the sample is a study of cytotoxic CD8 clonotypes in ibrutinib-treated CLL. Study-wide results and limits: At progression, clonality fell back toward baseline after rising at ibrutinib response. Baseline levels of clonality went above those of age-matched healthy donors and moved with circulating CD8+ T-cell counts.

Germline CDR1 LGHNA, CDR2 YNFKEQ. V lost 3 bases, J lost 4 bases, and 7 bases stayed unmatched. CDR3 size: 16 residues. The method was immunoSEQ multiplex PCR; TCRdb's version includes in-frame clones alone and lacks a portion of them. The table lists 15,000 to 20,000 clones, roughly four fifths of them singletons. The starting material was PBMCs, obtained before ibrutinib treatment. This chain uses TRBV4-2 with TRBJ2-7, with 12 nucleotides matching TRBD2. This TCR was recovered from a human donor with chronic lymphocytic leukemia. The chain's CDR3 is CASSHRTSGALYEQYF. CDR3 nucleotide sequence: TGTGCCAGCAGCCACAGGACTAGCGGGGCACTGTACGAGCAGTACTTC.